Described below is a single T cell receptor (beta chain) sequence and its context. The antigen is not known. Brentuximab vedotin exposure varied among the patients, all of whom had relapsed after autologous stem cell transplantation. The assay was immunoSEQ multiplex PCR, and TCRdb's table has in-frame clones only and misses some. The table includes about 54,000 clones, approximately 90% detected once. The data were taken from a study of PD-1 blockade in classical Hodgkin lymphoma. Study details: Patients were given intravenous nivolumab, 3 mg/kg, every 2 weeks. Study outcomes and limitations: Complete responders' baseline diversity resembled that of newly diagnosed patients. Reports indicated that newly diagnosed patients had lower baseline TCR diversity than healthy donors did.

CDR3 size: 15 residues. V gave up 2 bases and J gave up 0 bases, with 9 bases separating them. Germline V gene data show CDR1 as MDHEN and CDR2 as SYDVKM. The TCR comes from a human donor with classical Hodgkin lymphoma. This chain uses TRBV28 with TRBJ2-3, with D hard to call. The sample was peripheral blood mononuclear cells (PBMCs), taken before the second cycle of nivolumab. CDR3 in DNA: TGTGCCAGCAGTTTAGGGCTGGGGAGCACAGATACGCAGTATTTT. Its protein product is CASSLGLGSTDTQYF.